The TCR beta chain described here comes from a study of blood T cell repertoires in COVID-19. Across the whole study: The samples span acute and convalescent COVID-19 from the United States, Italy and Spain. PBMCs, B-cell-depleted T cells, or T cells were the source of the cDNA or gDNA that made up the material.

How the authors handled the data: The assay estimated nucleated cells by amplifying reference gene primers. Measured with immunoSEQ multiplex PCR; TCRdb has only the in-frame clones, and not every one. Clone size and the V and J calls come from that table; the DNA yielded D and trimming. The sample holds more than 150,000 clones; approximately 86% are singletons and the top ten take around 0.6%. Seattle participants joined during active infection and were tracked over time. Trimming left V 6 bases short and J 2 bases short, with 13 bases between. This CDR3 is built from 14 residues. Germline loops: CDR1 LNHNV, CDR2 YYDKDF (reference sequence).

The chain employs TRBV15 and TRBJ2-5; the D is unclear. The TCR sequence derives from a man aged 55-75 years with COVID-19, enrolled during active disease. Sequencing used peripheral blood. The CDR3 DNA reads TGTGCCACCAGTCCTGCCGGAGTTCAAGAGACCCAGTACTTC. Translating it yields CATSPAGVQETQYF.